The table lists the clone carrying this T cell receptor beta chain with a few counts. Graves' hyperthyroidism qualified as stable when ophthalmopathy did not progress within 18 months. These patients, aged 18 to 65, had recently diagnosed hyperthyroidism lasting under 2 months. The data were obtained in a study of T cells in Graves' hyperthyroidism and ophthalmopathy. V lost 3 bases and J lost 1, with 18 bases in between. Germline-derived CDR1 and CDR2 are SNHLY and FYNNEI. The CDR3 totals 17 residues. TCR beta CDR3 regions were amplified from RNA transcripts. Using the HTBI primer set, a first-round RT-PCR was run on the TCR CDR3. From the multiplex PCR reads, TCRdb called clonotypes with MiXCR, one entry per CDR3 protein. The sample records 400,000 to 500,000 distinct CDR3 sequences, 13% to 15% being singletons.

The specimen sequenced was blood. This TCR was recovered from a young woman with Graves' hyperthyroidism. V usage is TRBV2 and J usage is TRBJ1-1; D gene ambiguous. CDR3 coding DNA: TGTGCCAGCAGTGAGTCGGCGGTCCCGGGGAGGAACACTGAAGCTTTCTTT. Amino acids: CASSESAVPGRNTEAFF.